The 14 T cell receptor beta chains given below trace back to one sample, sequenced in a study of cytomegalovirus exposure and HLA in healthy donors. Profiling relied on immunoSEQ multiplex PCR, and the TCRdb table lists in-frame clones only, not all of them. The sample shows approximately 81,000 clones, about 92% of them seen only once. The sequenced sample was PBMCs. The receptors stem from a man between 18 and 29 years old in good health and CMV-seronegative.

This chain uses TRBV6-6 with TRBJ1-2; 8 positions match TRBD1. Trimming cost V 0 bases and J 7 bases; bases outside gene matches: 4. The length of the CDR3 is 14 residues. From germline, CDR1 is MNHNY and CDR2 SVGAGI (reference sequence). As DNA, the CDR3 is TGTGCCAGCAGTTACTCGTCAGGGGGCGCTGGCTACACCTTC. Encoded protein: CASSYSSGGAGYTF.

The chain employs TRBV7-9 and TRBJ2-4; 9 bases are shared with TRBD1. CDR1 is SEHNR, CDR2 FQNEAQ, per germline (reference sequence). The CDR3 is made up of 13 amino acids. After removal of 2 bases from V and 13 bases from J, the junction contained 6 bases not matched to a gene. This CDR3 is CASSLLTGGAQYF. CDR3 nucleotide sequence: TGTGCCAGCAGCTTACTGACAGGGGGGGCACAGTACTTC.

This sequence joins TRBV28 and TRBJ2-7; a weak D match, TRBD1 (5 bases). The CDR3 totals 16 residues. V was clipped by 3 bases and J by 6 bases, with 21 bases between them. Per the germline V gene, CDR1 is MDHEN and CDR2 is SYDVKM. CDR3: CASSFAEAGKRCEQYF. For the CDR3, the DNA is TGTGCCAGCAGTTTCGCCGAGGCAGGGAAGCGCTGCGAGCAGTACTTC.

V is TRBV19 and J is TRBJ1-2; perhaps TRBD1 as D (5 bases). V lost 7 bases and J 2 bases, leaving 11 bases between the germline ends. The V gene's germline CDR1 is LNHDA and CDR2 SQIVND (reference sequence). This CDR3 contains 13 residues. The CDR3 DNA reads TGTGCCAGTACTGGGGCGAGAAACTATGGCTACACCTTC. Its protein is CASTGARNYGYTF.

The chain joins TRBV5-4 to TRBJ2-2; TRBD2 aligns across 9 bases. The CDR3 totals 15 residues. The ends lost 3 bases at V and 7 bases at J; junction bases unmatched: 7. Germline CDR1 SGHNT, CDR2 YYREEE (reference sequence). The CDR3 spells CASSYSGRPVGELFF. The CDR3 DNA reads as TGTGCCAGCAGCTATAGCGGGAGACCGGTCGGGGAGCTGTTTTTT.

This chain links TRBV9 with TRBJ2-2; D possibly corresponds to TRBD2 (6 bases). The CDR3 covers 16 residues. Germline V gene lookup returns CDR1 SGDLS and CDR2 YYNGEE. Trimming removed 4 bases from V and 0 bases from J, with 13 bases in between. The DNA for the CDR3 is TGTGCCAGCAGCTTGGGGGGAACTCCGAACACCGGGGAGCTGTTTTTT. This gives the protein CASSLGGTPNTGELFF.

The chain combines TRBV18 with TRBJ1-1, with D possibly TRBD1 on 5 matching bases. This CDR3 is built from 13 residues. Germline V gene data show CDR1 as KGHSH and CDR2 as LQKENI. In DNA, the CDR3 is TGTAAGTCAAAGACAGCCCAGAACACTGAAGCTTTCTTT. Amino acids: CKSKTAQNTEAFF.

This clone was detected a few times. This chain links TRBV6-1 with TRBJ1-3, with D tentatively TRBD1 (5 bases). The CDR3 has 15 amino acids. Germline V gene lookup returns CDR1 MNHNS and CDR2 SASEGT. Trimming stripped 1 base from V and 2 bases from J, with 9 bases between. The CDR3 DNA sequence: TGTGCCAGCAGTGAAGGGGGGGTCGCTGGAAACACCATATATTTT. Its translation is CASSEGGVAGNTIYF.

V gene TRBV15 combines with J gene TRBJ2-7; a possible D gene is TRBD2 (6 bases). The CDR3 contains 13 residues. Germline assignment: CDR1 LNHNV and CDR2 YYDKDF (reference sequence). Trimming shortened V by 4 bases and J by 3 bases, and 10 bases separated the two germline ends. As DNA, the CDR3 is TGTGCCACCAGCAACGGGAGATACTACGAGCAGTACTTC. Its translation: CATSNGRYYEQYF.

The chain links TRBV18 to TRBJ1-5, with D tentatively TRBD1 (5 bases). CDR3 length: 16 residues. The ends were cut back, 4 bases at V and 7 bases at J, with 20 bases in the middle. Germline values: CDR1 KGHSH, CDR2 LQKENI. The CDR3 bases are TGTGCCAGCTCACAGAAGGGCCAGGGTGTCGGACAGCCCCAGCATTTT. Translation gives CASSQKGQGVGQPQHF.

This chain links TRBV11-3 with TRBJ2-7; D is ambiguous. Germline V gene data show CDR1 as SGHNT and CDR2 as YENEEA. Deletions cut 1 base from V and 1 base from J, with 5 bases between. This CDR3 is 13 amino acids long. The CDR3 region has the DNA TGTGCCAGCAGCTTAGTTCCTTCCTACGAGCAGTACTTC. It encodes CASSLVPSYEQYF. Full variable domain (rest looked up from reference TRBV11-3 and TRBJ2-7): EAGVVQSPRYKIIEKKQPVAFWCNPISGHNTLYWYLQNLGQGPELLIRYENEEAVDDSQLPKDRFSAERLKGVDSTLKIQPAELGDSAVYLCASSLVPSYEQYFGPGTRLTVT.

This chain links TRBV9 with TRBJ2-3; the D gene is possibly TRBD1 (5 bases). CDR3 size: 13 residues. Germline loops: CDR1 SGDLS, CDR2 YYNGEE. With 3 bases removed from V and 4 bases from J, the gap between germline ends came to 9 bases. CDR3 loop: CASSEVGADTQYF. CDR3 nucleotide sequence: TGTGCCAGCAGCGAAGTAGGGGCAGATACGCAGTATTTT.

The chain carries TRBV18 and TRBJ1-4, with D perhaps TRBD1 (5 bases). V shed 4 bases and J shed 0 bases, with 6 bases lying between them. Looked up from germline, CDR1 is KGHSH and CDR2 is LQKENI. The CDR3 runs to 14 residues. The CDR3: CASSLTATNEKLFF. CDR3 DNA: TGTGCCAGCTCACTGACAGCAACTAATGAAAAACTGTTTTTT.

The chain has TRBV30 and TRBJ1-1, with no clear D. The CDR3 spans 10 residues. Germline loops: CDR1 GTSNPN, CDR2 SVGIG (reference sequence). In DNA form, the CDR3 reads TGTGCACTGGGAGACACTGAAGCTTTCTTT. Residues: CALGDTEAFF.